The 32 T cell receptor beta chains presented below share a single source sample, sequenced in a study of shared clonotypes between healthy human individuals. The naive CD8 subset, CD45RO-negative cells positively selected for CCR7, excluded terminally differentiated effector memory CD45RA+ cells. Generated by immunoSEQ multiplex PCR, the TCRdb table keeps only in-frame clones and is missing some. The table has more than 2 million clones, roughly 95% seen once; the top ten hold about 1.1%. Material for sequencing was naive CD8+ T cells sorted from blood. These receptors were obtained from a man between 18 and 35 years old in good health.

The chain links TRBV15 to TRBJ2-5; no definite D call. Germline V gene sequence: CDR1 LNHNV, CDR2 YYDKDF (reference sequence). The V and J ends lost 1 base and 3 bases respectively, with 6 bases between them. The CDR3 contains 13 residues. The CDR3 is CATSRGREETQYF. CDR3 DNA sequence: TGTGCCACCAGCAGAGGACGGGAAGAGACCCAGTACTTC.

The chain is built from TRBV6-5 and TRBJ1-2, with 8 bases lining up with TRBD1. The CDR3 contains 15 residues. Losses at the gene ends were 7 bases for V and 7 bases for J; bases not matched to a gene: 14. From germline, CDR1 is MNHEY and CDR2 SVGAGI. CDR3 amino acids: CASTQDRTGWSGYTF. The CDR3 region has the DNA TGTGCCAGCACCCAAGACCGGACAGGGTGGTCTGGCTACACCTTC.

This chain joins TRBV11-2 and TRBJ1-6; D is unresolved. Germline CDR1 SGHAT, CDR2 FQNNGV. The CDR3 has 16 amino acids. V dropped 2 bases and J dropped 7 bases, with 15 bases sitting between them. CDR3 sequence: CASSLFPDPVNSPLHF. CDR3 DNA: TGTGCCAGCAGCTTATTTCCTGATCCGGTAAATTCACCCCTCCACTTT.

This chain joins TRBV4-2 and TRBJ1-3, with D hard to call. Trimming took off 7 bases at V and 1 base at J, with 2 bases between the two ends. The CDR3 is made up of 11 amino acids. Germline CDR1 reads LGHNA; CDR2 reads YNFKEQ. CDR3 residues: CASTSGNTIYF. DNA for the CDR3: TGTGCCAGCACGTCTGGAAACACCATATATTTT.

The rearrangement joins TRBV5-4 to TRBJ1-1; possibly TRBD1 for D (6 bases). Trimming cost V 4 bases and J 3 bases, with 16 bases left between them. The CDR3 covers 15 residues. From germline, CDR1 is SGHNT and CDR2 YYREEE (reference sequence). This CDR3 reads CASSRNREVDTEAFF. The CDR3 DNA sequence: TGTGCCAGCAGCAGAAACAGGGAGGTGGACACTGAAGCTTTCTTT.

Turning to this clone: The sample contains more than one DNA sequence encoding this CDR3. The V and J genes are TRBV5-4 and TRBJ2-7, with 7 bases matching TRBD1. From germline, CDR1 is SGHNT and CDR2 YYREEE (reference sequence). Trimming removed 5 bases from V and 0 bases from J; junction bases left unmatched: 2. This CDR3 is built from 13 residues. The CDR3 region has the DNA TGTGCCAGCAGTTGGGACAGCTCCTACGAGCAGTACTTC. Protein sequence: CASSWDSSYEQYF. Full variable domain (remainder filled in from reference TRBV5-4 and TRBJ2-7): ETGVTQSPTHLIKTRGQQVTLRCSSQSGHNTVSWYQQALGQGPQFIFQYYREEENGRGNFPPRFSGLQFPNYSSELNVNALELDDSALYLCASSWDSSYEQYFGPGTRLTVT.

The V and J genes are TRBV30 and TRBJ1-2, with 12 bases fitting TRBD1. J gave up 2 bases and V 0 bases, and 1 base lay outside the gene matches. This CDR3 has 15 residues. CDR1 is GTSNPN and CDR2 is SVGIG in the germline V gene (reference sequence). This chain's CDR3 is CAWSVGTGGNYGYTF. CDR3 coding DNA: TGTGCCTGGAGTGTAGGGACAGGGGGCAACTATGGCTACACCTTC.

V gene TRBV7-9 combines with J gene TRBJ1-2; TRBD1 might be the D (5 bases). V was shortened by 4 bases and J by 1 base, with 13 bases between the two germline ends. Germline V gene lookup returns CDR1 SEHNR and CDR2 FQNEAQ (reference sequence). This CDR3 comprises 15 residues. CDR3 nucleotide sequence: TGTGCCAGCAGCTACACCGGGGCAAATAACTATGGCTACACCTTC. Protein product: CASSYTGANNYGYTF.

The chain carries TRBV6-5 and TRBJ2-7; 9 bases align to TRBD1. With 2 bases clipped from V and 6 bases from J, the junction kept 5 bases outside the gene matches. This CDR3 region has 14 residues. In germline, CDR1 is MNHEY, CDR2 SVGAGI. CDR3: CASSYGTGLREQYF. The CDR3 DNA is TGTGCCAGCAGTTACGGGACAGGGTTACGCGAGCAGTACTTC.

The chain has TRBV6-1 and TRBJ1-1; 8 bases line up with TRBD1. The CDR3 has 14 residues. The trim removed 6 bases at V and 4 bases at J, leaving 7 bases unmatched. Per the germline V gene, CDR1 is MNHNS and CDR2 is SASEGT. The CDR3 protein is CASRIGQGGTEAFF. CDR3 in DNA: TGTGCCAGCAGGATAGGACAGGGCGGCACTGAAGCTTTCTTT.

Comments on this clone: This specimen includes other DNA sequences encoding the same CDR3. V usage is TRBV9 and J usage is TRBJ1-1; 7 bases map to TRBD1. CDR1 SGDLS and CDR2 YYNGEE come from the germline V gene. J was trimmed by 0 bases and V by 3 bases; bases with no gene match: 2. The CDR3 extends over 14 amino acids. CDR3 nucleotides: TGTGCCAGCAGCGCACAGGGGATGAACACTGAAGCTTTCTTT. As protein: CASSAQGMNTEAFF.

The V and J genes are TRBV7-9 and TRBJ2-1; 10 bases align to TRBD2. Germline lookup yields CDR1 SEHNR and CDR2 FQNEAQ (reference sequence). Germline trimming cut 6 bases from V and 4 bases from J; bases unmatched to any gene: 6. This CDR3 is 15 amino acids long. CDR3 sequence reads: CASSDTSGEYNEQFF. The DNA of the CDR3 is TGTGCCAGCAGTGATACTAGCGGGGAGTACAATGAGCAGTTCTTC.

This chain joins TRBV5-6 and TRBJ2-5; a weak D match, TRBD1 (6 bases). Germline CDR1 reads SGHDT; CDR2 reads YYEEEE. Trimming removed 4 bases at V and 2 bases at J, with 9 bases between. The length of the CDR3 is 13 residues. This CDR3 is CASSRDNQETQYF. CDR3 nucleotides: TGTGCCAGCAGCCGGGACAATCAAGAGACCCAGTACTTC.

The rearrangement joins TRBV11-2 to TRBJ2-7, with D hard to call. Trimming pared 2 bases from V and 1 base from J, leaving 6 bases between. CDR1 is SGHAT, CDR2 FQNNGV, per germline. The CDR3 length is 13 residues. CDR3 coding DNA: TGTGCCAGCAGCTTAATTTCTTCCTACGAGCAGTACTTC. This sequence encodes CASSLISSYEQYF.

The chain's CDR3 is CASQVRADTSVDQPQHF. In nucleotides, the CDR3 is TGTGCCAGCCAAGTGCGTGCCGACACTTCTGTTGATCAGCCCCAGCATTTT. The chain recombines TRBV7-8 with TRBJ1-5; D not resolved. Trimming cost V 8 bases and J 5 bases, with 25 bases left between them. This CDR3 region has 17 residues. The germline gives CDR1 SGHVS, CDR2 FQNEAQ.

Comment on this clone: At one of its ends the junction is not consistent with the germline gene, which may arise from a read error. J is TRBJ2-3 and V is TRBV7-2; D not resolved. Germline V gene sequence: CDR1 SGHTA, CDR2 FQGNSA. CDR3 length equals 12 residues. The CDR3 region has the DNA TGTGCCACCAGCCTCCTTTTTGATACGCAGTATTTT. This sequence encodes CATSLLFDTQYF.

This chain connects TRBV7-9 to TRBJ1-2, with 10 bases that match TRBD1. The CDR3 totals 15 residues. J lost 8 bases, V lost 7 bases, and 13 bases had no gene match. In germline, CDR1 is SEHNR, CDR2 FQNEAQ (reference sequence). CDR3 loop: CASNTQTGTGEGYTF. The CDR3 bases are TGTGCCAGCAACACCCAAACCGGGACAGGGGAAGGCTACACCTTC.

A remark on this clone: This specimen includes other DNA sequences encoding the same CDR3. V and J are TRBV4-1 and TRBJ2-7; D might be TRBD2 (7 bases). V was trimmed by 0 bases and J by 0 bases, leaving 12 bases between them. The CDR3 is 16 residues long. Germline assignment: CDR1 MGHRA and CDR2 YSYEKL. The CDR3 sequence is CASSQDHGGASYEQYF. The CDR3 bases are TGCGCCAGCAGCCAAGATCATGGGGGGGCCTCCTACGAGCAGTACTTC.

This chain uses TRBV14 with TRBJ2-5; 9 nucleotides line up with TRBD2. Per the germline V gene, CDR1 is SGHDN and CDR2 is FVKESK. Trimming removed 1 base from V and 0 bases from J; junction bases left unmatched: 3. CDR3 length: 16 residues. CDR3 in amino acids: CASSQALAGYQETQYF. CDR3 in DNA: TGTGCCAGCAGCCAAGCCCTAGCGGGGTACCAAGAGACCCAGTACTTC.

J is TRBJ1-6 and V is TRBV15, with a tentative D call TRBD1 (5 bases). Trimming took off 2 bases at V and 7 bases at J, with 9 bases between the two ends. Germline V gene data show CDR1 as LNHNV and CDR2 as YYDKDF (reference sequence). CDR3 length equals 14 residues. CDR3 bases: TGTGCCACCAGCAGAACAGGTGGGAATTCACCCCTCCACTTT. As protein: CATSRTGGNSPLHF.

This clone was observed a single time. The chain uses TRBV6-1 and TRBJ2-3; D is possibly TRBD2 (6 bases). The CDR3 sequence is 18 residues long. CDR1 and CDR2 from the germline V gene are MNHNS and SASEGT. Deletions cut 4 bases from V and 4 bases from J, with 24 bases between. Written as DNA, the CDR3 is TGTGCCAGCAGTGCGCTACCTACCCCGGGAGAGGAGGCAGATACGCAGTATTTT. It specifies CASSALPTPGEEADTQYF.

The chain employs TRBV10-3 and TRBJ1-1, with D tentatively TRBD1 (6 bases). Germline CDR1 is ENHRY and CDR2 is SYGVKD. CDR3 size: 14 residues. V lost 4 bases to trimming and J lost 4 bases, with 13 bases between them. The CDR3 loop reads CAISVSGEGTEAFF. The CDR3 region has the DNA TGTGCCATCAGTGTCTCAGGGGAGGGCACTGAAGCTTTCTTT.

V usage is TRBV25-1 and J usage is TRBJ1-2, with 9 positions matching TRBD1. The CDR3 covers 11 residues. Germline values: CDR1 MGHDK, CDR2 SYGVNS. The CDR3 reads CAGQGNYGYTF. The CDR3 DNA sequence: TGTGCGGGACAGGGTAACTATGGCTACACCTTC.

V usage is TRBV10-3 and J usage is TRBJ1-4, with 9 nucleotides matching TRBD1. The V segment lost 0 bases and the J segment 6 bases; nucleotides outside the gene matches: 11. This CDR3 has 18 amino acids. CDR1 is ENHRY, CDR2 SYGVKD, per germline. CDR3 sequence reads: CAISESVYTGQGDEKLFF. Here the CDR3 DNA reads TGTGCCATCAGTGAGTCGGTTTATACGGGACAGGGAGATGAAAAACTGTTTTTT.

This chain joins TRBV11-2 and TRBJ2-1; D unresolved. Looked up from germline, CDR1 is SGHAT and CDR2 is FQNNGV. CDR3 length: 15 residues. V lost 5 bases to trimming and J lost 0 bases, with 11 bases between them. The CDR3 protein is CASSPYKSSYNEQFF. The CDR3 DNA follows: TGTGCCAGCAGCCCCTACAAGAGCTCCTACAATGAGCAGTTCTTC.

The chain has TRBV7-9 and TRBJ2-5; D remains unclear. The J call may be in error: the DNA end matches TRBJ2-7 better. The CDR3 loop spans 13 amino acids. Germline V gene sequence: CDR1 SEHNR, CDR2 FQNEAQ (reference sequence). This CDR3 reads CASSPVSSYEQYF. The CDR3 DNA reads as TGTGCCAGCAGCCCCGTTAGCTCCTACGAGCAGTACTTC.

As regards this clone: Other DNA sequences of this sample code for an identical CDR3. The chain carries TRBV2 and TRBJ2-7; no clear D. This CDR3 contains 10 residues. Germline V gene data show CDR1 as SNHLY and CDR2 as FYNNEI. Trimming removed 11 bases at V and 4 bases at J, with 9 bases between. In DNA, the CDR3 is TGTGCCTCCAGCGAGTACGAGCAGTACTTC. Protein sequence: CASSEYEQYF.

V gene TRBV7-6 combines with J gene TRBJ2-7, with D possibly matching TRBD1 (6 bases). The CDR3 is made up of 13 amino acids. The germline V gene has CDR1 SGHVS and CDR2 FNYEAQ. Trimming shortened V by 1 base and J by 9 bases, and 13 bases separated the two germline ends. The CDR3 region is CASSLGEQGRQYF. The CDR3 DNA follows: TGTGCCAGCAGCTTAGGCGAGCAGGGGCGGCAGTACTTC.

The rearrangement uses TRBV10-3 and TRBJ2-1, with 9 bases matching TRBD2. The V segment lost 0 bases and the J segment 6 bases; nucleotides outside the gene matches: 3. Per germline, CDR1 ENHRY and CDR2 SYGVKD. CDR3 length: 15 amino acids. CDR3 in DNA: TGTGCCATCAGTGAGTCGGGCGGGGGGGCCAATGAGCAGTTCTTC. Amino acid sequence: CAISESGGGANEQFF.

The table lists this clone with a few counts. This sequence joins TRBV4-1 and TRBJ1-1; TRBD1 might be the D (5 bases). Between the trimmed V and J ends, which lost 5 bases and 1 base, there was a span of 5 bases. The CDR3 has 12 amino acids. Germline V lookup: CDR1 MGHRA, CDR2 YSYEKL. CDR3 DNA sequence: TGCGCCAGCAGCACAGGGAACACTGAAGCTTTCTTT. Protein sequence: CASSTGNTEAFF.

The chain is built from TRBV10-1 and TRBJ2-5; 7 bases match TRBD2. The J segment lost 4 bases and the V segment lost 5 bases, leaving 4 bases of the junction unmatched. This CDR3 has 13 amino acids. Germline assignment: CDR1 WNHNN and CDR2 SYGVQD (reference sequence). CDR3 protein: CASSPREGETQYF. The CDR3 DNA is TGCGCCAGCAGTCCCAGGGAGGGAGAGACCCAGTACTTC.

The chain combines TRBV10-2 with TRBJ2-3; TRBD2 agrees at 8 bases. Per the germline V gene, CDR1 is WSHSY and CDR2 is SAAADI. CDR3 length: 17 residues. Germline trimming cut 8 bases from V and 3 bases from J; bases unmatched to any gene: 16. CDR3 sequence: CASAAPSGWEETDTQYF. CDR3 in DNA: TGCGCCAGCGCGGCGCCTAGCGGGTGGGAGGAAACAGATACGCAGTATTTT.